This TCR beta chain was sequenced for a study of shared T cell receptors in the human thymus. The table came from immunoSEQ multiplex PCR; TCRdb's copy has only in-frame clones and leaves some out. Of some 760,000 clones in the sample, 80% to 90% are singletons; the top ten hold roughly 0.01%. V was clipped by 5 bases and J by 8 bases, with 9 bases between them. This CDR3 contains 11 residues. In germline, CDR1 is MNHEY, CDR2 SVGAGI. The sample also formed part of further work on human thymus T cells. That paper notes: In thymic and blood repertoires alike, V and J usage looked biased. Related work found strong thymic repertoire overlap between unrelated individuals.

The V gene is TRBV6-5, the J gene TRBJ1-2; maybe TRBD1 (6 bases). This TCR was sampled from a girl in the first two years of life with a congenital heart defect. The sequenced sample was thymocytes. DNA of the CDR3: TGTGCCAGCAGTACAGGGCACGGCTACACCTTC. This sequence encodes CASSTGHGYTF.